These 8 T cell receptor beta chains were sequenced from one sample in a study of T cell changes during pregnancy in multiple sclerosis. Measured with immunoSEQ multiplex PCR; TCRdb has only the in-frame clones, and not every one. The sample includes under 40,000 clones, over 75% of them seen just once. The material sequenced was CD8+ T cells from peripheral blood mononuclear cells, taken before pregnancy. These TCRs come from a female donor with multiple sclerosis, enrolled in a pregnancy study.

This chain links TRBV2 with TRBJ1-2; 8 nucleotides line up with TRBD1. This CDR3 is built from 15 residues. Germline loops: CDR1 SNHLY, CDR2 FYNNEI. V was clipped by 9 bases and J by 1 base; unmatched bases: 10. In DNA form, the CDR3 reads TGTGCCAGTCAGTTGCGCGACAGGGGTAACTATGGCTACACCTTC. Translated, it gives CASQLRDRGNYGYTF.

The chain combines TRBV9 with TRBJ2-5; D possibly corresponds to TRBD2 (6 bases). CDR1 is SGDLS, CDR2 YYNGEE, per germline. The length of the CDR3 is 14 residues. Trimming took off 3 bases at V and 3 bases at J, with 12 bases between the two ends. In nucleotides, the CDR3 is TGTGCCAGCAGCGGCGGGACGCCTGAAGAGACCCAGTACTTC. This sequence encodes CASSGGTPEETQYF.

The chain joins TRBV19 to TRBJ2-7, with 7 bases matching TRBD2. V shed 6 bases, J shed 2 bases, and the junction held 7 bases outside the gene matches. CDR1 LNHDA and CDR2 SQIVND come from the germline V gene (reference sequence). The CDR3 consists of 14 residues. CDR3 bases: TGTGCCAGTAGGCCGGGGGGTGGAGCCTACGAGCAGTACTTC. It is translated as CASRPGGGAYEQYF.

The V gene is TRBV27, the J gene TRBJ1-5; 7 bases match TRBD1. The V segment lost 5 bases and the J segment 6 bases; nucleotides outside the gene matches: 4. The CDR3 runs to 13 residues. CDR1 and CDR2 from the germline V gene are MNHEY and SMNVEV (reference sequence). CDR3 DNA: TGTGCCAGCAGTCCTCAGGGGGTTCAGCCCCAGCATTTT. This gives the protein CASSPQGVQPQHF.

V and J are TRBV7-9 and TRBJ1-2, with a possible D match to TRBD1 (6 bases). CDR1 is SEHNR and CDR2 is FQNEAQ in the germline V gene (reference sequence). The CDR3 length is 14 residues. With 3 bases removed from V and 8 bases from J, the gap between germline ends came to 16 bases. The CDR3 sequence is CASSLSQGTGGYTF. The CDR3 DNA sequence: TGTGCCAGCAGCTTGTCCCAGGGGACGGGCGGCTACACCTTC.

This chain uses TRBV19 with TRBJ1-6; TRBD1 agrees at 8 bases. After removal of 3 bases from V and 9 bases from J, the junction contained 4 bases not matched to a gene. Looked up from germline, CDR1 is LNHDA and CDR2 is SQIVND (reference sequence). CDR3 length equals 14 residues. As DNA, the CDR3 is TGTGCCAGTAGTATTGGGACAGGAGGTTCACCCCTCCACTTT. Its protein product is CASSIGTGGSPLHF.

CDR3 DNA sequence: TGTGCCAGCAGGGAATGGGGCCAGATGAACACTGAAGCTTTCTTT. Translation gives CASREWGQMNTEAFF. This chain connects TRBV11-2 to TRBJ1-1; maybe TRBD1 (5 bases). Germline V gives CDR1 SGHAT, CDR2 FQNNGV. V was shortened by 6 bases and J by 0 bases, with 14 bases between the two germline ends. This CDR3 contains 15 residues.

Written as DNA, the CDR3 is TGTGCCAGCAGTGACGGGGTGATGGGACAGGGGTTCGAGCAGTACTTC. This translates into CASSDGVMGQGFEQYF. The chain recombines TRBV7-9 with TRBJ2-7; 10 bases match TRBD1. CDR1 and CDR2 from the germline V gene are SEHNR and FQNEAQ (reference sequence). J gave up 6 bases and V 6 bases, and 14 bases lay outside the gene matches. This CDR3 is 16 amino acids long.